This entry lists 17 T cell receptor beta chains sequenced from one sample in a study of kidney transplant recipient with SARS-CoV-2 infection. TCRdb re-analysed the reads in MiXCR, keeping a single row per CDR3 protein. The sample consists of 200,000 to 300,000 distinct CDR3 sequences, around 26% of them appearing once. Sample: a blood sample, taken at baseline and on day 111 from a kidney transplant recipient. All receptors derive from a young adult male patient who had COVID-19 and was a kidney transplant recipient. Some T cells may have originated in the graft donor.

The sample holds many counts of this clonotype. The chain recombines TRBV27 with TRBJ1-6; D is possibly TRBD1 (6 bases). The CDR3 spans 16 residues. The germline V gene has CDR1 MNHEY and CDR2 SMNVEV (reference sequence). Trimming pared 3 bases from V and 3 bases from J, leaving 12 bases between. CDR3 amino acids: CASSFTTGVYNSPLHF. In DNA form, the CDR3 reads TGTGCCAGCAGTTTCACGACAGGAGTCTATAATTCACCCCTCCACTTT.

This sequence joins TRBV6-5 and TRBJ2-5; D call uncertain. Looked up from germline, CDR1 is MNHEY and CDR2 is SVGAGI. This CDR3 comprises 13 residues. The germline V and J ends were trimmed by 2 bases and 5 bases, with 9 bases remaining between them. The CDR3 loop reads CASSYGVQETQYF. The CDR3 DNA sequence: TGTGCCAGCAGTTACGGGGTACAGGAGACCCAGTACTTC.

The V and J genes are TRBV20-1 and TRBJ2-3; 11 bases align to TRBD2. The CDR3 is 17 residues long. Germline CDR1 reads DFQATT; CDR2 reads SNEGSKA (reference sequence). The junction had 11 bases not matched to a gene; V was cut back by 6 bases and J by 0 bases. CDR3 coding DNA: TGCAGTGCACCACTAGCGGGAGTGAGCGGGAGCACAGATACGCAGTATTTT. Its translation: CSAPLAGVSGSTDTQYF.

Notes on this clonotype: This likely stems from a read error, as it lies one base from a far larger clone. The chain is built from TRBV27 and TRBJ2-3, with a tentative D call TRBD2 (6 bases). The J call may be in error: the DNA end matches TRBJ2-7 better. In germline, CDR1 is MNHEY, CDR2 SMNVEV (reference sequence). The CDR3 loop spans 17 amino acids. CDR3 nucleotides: TGTGCCAACAGTTTCTCCCGGGACTTAGCAGGGTCCGACGAGCAGTACTTC. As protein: CANSFSRDLAGSDEQYF.

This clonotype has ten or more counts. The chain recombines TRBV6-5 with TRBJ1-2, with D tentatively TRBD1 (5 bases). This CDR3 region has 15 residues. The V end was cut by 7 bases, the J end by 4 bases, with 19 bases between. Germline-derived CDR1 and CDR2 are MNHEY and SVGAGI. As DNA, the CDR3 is TGTGCCAGCAACCCGGGGCCCGCTTCCCCCTATGGCTACACCTTC. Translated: CASNPGPASPYGYTF.

The CDR3 DNA reads TGTGCCAGCAGCACCACGGACAGGATGAACACTGAAGCTTTCTTT. It encodes CASSTTDRMNTEAFF. V usage is TRBV7-9 and J usage is TRBJ1-1, with TRBD1 matching over 7 bases. Unmatched junction bases numbered 6, after V lost 5 bases and J lost 0 bases. The CDR3 totals 15 residues. CDR1 and CDR2 from the germline V gene are SEHNR and FQNEAQ (reference sequence).

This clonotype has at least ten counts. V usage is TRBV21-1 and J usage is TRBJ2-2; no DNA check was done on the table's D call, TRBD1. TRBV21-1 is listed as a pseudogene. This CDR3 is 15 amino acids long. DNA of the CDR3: TGTGCCAGCAGCAAGGAGGACAGGAACACCGGGGAGCTGTTTTTT. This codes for CASSKEDRNTGELFF.

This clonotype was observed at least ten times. CDR3 sequence (DNA): TGTGCCAGTAGCCGGCGGGGCGCGTCCTTCCCTGAAGCTTTCTTT. It yields the protein CASSRRGASFPEAFF. The chain links TRBV19 to TRBJ1-1; TRBD1 might be the D (5 bases). Per germline, CDR1 LNHDA and CDR2 SQIVND (reference sequence). Trimming took 6 bases from V and 6 from J, leaving 20 bases between them. This CDR3 contains 15 residues.

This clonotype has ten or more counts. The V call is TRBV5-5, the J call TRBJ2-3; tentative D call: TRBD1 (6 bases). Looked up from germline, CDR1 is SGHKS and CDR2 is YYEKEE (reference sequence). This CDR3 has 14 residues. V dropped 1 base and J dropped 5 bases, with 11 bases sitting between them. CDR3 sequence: CASSLLGAGDTQYF. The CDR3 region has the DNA TGTGCCAGCAGCTTGCTGGGGGCGGGAGATACGCAGTATTTT. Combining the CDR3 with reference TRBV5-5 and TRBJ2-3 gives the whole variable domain DAGVTQSPTHLIKTRGQQVTLRCSPISGHKSVSWYQQVLGQGPQFIFQYYEKEERGRGNFPDRFSARQFPNYSSELNVNALLLGDSALYLCASSLLGAGDTQYFGPGTRLTVL.

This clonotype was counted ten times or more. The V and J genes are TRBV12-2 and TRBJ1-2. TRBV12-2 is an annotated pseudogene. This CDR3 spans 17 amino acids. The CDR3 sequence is CASREPRTPRKTYGYTF. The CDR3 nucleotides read TGTGCAAGTCGCGAGCCCCGGACTCCACGAAAGACCTATGGCTACACCTTC.

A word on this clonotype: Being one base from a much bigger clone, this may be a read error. The CDR3 loop reads CASSEGQGASLRGYTF. The CDR3 region has the DNA TGTGCCAGCAGTGAAGGCCAGGGGGCTTCCTTACGGGGCTACACCTTC. J is TRBJ1-2 and V is TRBV6-1; 8 nucleotides match TRBD1. V shed 1 base, J shed 8 bases, and the junction held 12 bases outside the gene matches. Germline V lookup: CDR1 MNHNS, CDR2 SASEGT. This CDR3 is 16 amino acids long.

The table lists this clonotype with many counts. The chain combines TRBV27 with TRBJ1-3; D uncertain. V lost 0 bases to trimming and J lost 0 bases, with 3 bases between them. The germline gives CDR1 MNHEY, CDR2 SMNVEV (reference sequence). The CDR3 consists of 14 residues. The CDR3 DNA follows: TGTGCCAGCAGTTTATCGGGCTCTGGAAACACCATATATTTT. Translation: CASSLSGSGNTIYF.

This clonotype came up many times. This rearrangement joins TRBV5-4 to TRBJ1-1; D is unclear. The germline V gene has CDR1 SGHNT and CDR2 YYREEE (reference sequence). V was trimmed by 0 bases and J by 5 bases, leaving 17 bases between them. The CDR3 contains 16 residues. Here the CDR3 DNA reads TGTGCCAGCAGCTTGGGCCCGAACGCCGGCGGAACTGAAGCTTTCTTT. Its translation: CASSLGPNAGGTEAFF.

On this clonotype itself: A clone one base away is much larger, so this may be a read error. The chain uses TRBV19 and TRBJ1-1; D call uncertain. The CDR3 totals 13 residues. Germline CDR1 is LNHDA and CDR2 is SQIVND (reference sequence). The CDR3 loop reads CAGSPGKRTEAFF. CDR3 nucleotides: TGTGCCGGTAGTCCGGGGAAAAGGACTGAAGCTTTCTTT. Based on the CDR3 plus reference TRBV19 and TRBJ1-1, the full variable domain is DGGITQSPKYLFRKEGQNVTLSCEQNLNHDAMYWYRQDPGQGLRLIYYSQIVNDFQKGDIAEGYSVSREKKESFPLTVTSAQKNPTAFYLCAGSPGKRTEAFFGQGTRLTVV.

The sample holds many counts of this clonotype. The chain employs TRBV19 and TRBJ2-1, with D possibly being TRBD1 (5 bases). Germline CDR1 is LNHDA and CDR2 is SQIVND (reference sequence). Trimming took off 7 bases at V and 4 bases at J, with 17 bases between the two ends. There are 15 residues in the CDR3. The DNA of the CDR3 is TGTGCCAGTATACGGTTCGGGCAGGGATACAATGAGCAGTTCTTC. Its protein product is CASIRFGQGYNEQFF. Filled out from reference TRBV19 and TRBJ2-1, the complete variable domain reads DGGITQSPKYLFRKEGQNVTLSCEQNLNHDAMYWYRQDPGQGLRLIYYSQIVNDFQKGDIAEGYSVSREKKESFPLTVTSAQKNPTAFYLCASIRFGQGYNEQFFGPGTRLTVL.

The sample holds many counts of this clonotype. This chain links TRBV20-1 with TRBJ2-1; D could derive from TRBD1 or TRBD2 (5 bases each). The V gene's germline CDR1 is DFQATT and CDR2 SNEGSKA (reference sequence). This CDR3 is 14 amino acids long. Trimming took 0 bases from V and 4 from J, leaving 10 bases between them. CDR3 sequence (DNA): TGCAGTGCTAGAGAGGGGGAAGTTTACAATGAGCAGTTCTTC. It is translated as CSAREGEVYNEQFF.

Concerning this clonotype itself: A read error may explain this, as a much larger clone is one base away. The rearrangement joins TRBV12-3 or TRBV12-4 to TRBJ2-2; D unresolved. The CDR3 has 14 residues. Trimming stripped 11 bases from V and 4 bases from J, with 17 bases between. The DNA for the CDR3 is TGTGCCTGCACGAGGCGGATATTCACCGGGGAGCTGTTTTTT. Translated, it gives CACTRRIFTGELFF.